What follows is one TCR beta chain and its context. Its antigen is unidentified. The record originates from a study of cytomegalovirus exposure and HLA in healthy donors. Study-level results: A link between a missense DCLRE1C variant and TCR beta V- and J-gene trimming emerged from a later analysis. Confirmation was obtained in vitro that a few CMV-associated chains are specific for CMV antigens.

The CDR3 is 15 amino acids. CDR1 and CDR2 from the germline V gene are SGHTA and FQGTGA. V was trimmed by 1 base and J by 3 bases, leaving 9 bases between them. Primers for the PCR totalled 60 Vbeta and 13 Jbeta. Assay: immunoSEQ multiplex PCR; the TCRdb copy retains only in-frame clones and omits some. The table has about 120,000 clones, 60% to 85% seen once; the top ten hold 2.7%. The sequence came from a woman between 40 and 55 years old in good health and CMV-seropositive. The sample taken for sequencing was PBMCs. This chain links TRBV7-3 with TRBJ2-2; D might be TRBD1 (6 bases). The CDR3 sequence: CASSLSPGDTGELFF. CDR3 DNA sequence: TGTGCCAGCAGCTTAAGTCCAGGGGACACCGGGGAGCTGTTTTTT.